Below are 21 T cell receptor beta chains sequenced from a single sample in a study of blood T cell repertoires in COVID-19. Assay used: immunoSEQ multiplex PCR; TCRdb lists only in-frame clones, some missing. The sample contains about 200,000 clones, 70% to 90% of which appear only once. The sequenced sample was peripheral blood. All receptors come from a man aged 50 to 60 with COVID-19, enrolled during active disease.

With respect to this clone: One end of the junction fails to match germline, which may point to a read error. The chain is built from TRBV19 and TRBJ2-1; 15 nucleotides line up with TRBD2. The CDR3 is made up of 14 amino acids. Germline V gene lookup returns CDR1 LNHDA and CDR2 SQIVND (reference sequence). The CDR3 region has the DNA TGTGCCAGTGGACTAGCGGGGGGGAACAACGAGCAGTTCTTC. This sequence encodes CASGLAGGNNEQFF.

The chain carries TRBV6-1 and TRBJ1-1, with TRBD1 matching 9 bases. Trimming took 2 bases from V and 10 from J; bases not matched to a gene: 8. The CDR3 spans 14 residues. Looked up from germline, CDR1 is MNHNS and CDR2 is SASEGT. This CDR3 is CASSELDRGFRAFF. CDR3 bases: TGTGCCAGCAGTGAACTTGACAGGGGGTTCCGAGCTTTCTTT.

V is TRBV6-5 and J is TRBJ2-7; D perhaps matches TRBD2 (7 bases). The ends were cut back, 6 bases at V and 7 bases at J, with 19 bases in the middle. The CDR3 spans 14 residues. Germline loops: CDR1 MNHEY, CDR2 SVGAGI. The CDR3 nucleotides are TGTGCCAGCAGGACCGGGGGGCCACTGTGGGAGCAGTACTTC. This gives the protein CASRTGGPLWEQYF.

The rearrangement links TRBV7-8 to TRBJ2-3, with TRBD1 identical over 7 bases. Germline assignment: CDR1 SGHVS and CDR2 FQNEAQ. V lost 6 bases, J lost 4 bases, and 10 bases stayed unmatched. CDR3 size: 15 residues. The CDR3 loop reads CASRPDRQGSDTQYF. The CDR3 region has the DNA TGTGCCAGCAGACCTGACAGACAGGGATCAGATACGCAGTATTTT.

The genes are TRBV27 and TRBJ2-7, with D tentatively TRBD2 (6 bases). Per germline, CDR1 MNHEY and CDR2 SMNVEV (reference sequence). The CDR3 extends over 14 amino acids. The V gene lost 8 bases and the J gene lost 7 bases, with 21 bases spanning the gap. CDR3 region: CASGLKVPPREQYF. In nucleotides, the CDR3 is TGTGCCAGCGGACTAAAGGTCCCTCCTCGTGAGCAGTACTTC.

For this clone: This sample also contains other DNA sequences that code for the same CDR3. J is TRBJ2-3 and V is TRBV7-2; 10 bases agree with TRBD2. Germline V gene data show CDR1 as SGHTA and CDR2 as FQGNSA. The length of the CDR3 is 16 residues. V was clipped by 6 bases and J by 2 bases; unmatched bases: 8. The CDR3 DNA is TGTGCCAGCAGTACCCGACTAGCGGGCCCCACAGATACGCAGTATTTT. Its translation is CASSTRLAGPTDTQYF.

This chain joins TRBV12-3 or TRBV12-4 and TRBJ2-7; TRBD2 might be the D (6 bases). The length of the CDR3 is 13 residues. The V and J ends lost 3 bases and 3 bases respectively, with 9 bases between them. The CDR3 protein is CASSFSGNYEQYF. The CDR3 region has the DNA TGTGCCAGCAGTTTTAGCGGTAACTACGAGCAGTACTTC.

This clone was found once. The chain carries TRBV19 and TRBJ1-1; 7 nucleotides agree with TRBD1. With V trimmed by 10 bases and J by 1 base, 9 bases remained unmatched. This CDR3 spans 14 amino acids. Per germline, CDR1 LNHDA and CDR2 SQIVND (reference sequence). CDR3 protein: CATRTGVGNTEAFF. CDR3 coding DNA: TGTGCCACCCGAACAGGGGTCGGGAACACTGAAGCTTTCTTT.

As for this clone: Other DNA sequences from this sample encode an identical CDR3 as well. The chain joins TRBV5-1 to TRBJ2-1; D is perhaps TRBD2 (6 bases). V dropped 4 bases and J dropped 2 bases, with 10 bases sitting between them. CDR3 length: 14 residues. Germline V gene lookup returns CDR1 SGHRS and CDR2 YFSETQ. This chain's CDR3 is CASSRGLTYNEQFF. CDR3 bases: TGCGCCAGCAGCCGCGGACTAACCTACAATGAGCAGTTCTTC. The variable domain in full, completed from reference TRBV5-1 and TRBJ2-1, reads KAGVTQTPRYLIKTRGQQVTLSCSPISGHRSVSWYQQTPGQGLQFLFEYFSETQRNKGNFPGRFSGRQFSNSRSEMNVSTLELGDSALYLCASSRGLTYNEQFFGPGTRLTVL.

The gene calls are TRBV4-2 and TRBJ2-7; a weak D match, TRBD1 (6 bases). The V gene lost 0 bases and the J gene lost 1 base, with 13 bases spanning the gap. Germline V CDR1 and CDR2: LGHNA, YNFKEQ. CDR3 length equals 16 residues. The CDR3 sequence is CASSQEAGEISYEQYF. Written as DNA, the CDR3 is TGTGCCAGCAGCCAAGAGGCAGGGGAGATATCCTACGAGCAGTACTTC.

This chain connects TRBV7-9 to TRBJ2-2; 9 nucleotides agree with TRBD2. Trimming removed 6 bases from V and 6 bases from J; junction bases left unmatched: 8. The germline gives CDR1 SEHNR, CDR2 FQNEAQ (reference sequence). This CDR3 spans 15 amino acids. The CDR3 coding sequence is TGTGCCAGCAGTCAGCGGACTAGCGTGGCCGGGGAGCTGTTTTTT. Translated, it gives CASSQRTSVAGELFF.

This clone was observed once. This chain connects TRBV11-2 to TRBJ2-7, with 11 bases aligning to TRBD1. V lost 5 bases to trimming and J lost 3 bases; unmatched junction nucleotides: 3. The germline gives CDR1 SGHAT, CDR2 FQNNGV. CDR3 length: 14 residues. The CDR3 is CASSAGQGDYEQYF. In DNA, the CDR3 is TGTGCCAGCAGCGCGGGACAGGGGGACTACGAGCAGTACTTC. Using reference TRBV11-2 and TRBJ2-7 for the parts outside the CDR3, the full variable domain is EAGVAQSPRYKIIEKRQSVAFWCNPISGHATLYWYQQILGQGPKLLIQFQNNGVVDDSQLPKDRFSAERLKGVDSTLKIQPAKLEDSAVYLCASSAGQGDYEQYFGPGTRLTVT.

J is TRBJ2-3 and V is TRBV5-4; D is uncertain. Between the trimmed V and J ends, which lost 2 bases and 0 bases, there was a span of 7 bases. CDR1 and CDR2 (germline): SGHNT, YYREEE (reference sequence). This CDR3 has 14 amino acids. This chain's CDR3 is CASSLSPSTDTQYF. CDR3 sequence (DNA): TGTGCCAGCAGCTTAAGCCCTAGCACAGATACGCAGTATTTT.

This clone was observed a handful of times. The chain's CDR3 is CASRAGTAGGYTF. DNA for the CDR3: TGTGCCAGCAGAGCGGGGACGGCGGGGGGCTACACCTTC. V and J are TRBV3-1 (or the pseudogene TRBV3-2) and TRBJ1-2; a possible D gene is TRBD1 (5 bases). This CDR3 contains 13 residues. V lost 6 bases to trimming and J lost 8 bases, with 16 bases between them. Per the germline V gene, CDR1 is LGHDT and CDR2 is YNNKEL (reference sequence).

This clone occurred a few times. The V gene is TRBV9, the J gene TRBJ2-5; 9 bases fit TRBD1. The CDR3 sequence is 19 residues long. Germline V gene data show CDR1 as SGDLS and CDR2 as YYNGEE. After removal of 3 bases from V and 7 bases from J, the junction contained 22 bases not matched to a gene. CDR3 in DNA: TGTGCCAGCAGCGCCAACAACCAAATGGGACAGGGCGTAACCGGGACCCAGTACTTC. This gives the protein CASSANNQMGQGVTGTQYF.

The chain joins TRBV28 to TRBJ1-1, with D unresolved. CDR1 and CDR2 (germline): MDHEN, SYDVKM. V lost 1 base, J lost 1 base, and 13 bases lay in between. The CDR3 is 16 residues long. The CDR3 sequence: CASSLYGKTRNTEAFF. The CDR3 DNA reads TGTGCCAGCAGTTTATACGGGAAGACTAGGAACACTGAAGCTTTCTTT.

In this sample, this clone turned up a few times. The chain combines TRBV5-4 with TRBJ1-1; 9 nucleotides align to TRBD1. The CDR3 extends over 14 amino acids. Trimming removed 3 bases from V and 6 bases from J; junction bases left unmatched: 6. In germline, CDR1 is SGHNT, CDR2 YYREEE (reference sequence). The CDR3 loop reads CASSSPGQGAEAFF. CDR3 nucleotide sequence: TGTGCCAGCAGCTCCCCGGGACAGGGCGCTGAAGCTTTCTTT.

The genes are TRBV24-1 and TRBJ2-1; 7 bases match TRBD2. Germline CDR1 and CDR2: KGHDR and SFDVKD. The CDR3 contains 17 residues. V lost 6 bases to trimming and J lost 4 bases; unmatched junction nucleotides: 14. This CDR3 reads CATSNKPSGGVYNEQFF. CDR3 bases: TGTGCCACCAGTAATAAACCCTCGGGGGGAGTTTACAATGAGCAGTTCTTC.

V is TRBV21-1 and J is TRBJ1-5; TRBD1 is the table's D call and was not checked against the DNA. TRBV21-1 is described as a pseudogene. CDR3 size: 20 residues. The CDR3 here is CASSKTSPGTQKRGNQPQHF. CDR3 sequence (DNA): TGTGCCAGCAGCAAAACCTCGCCCGGGACACAAAAGCGAGGCAATCAGCCCCAGCATTTT.

V is TRBV19 and J is TRBJ1-2; TRBD1 agrees at 7 bases. Germline lookup yields CDR1 LNHDA and CDR2 SQIVND (reference sequence). The V and J ends lost 7 bases and 4 bases, in that order; junction bases with no gene match: 6. There are 13 residues in the CDR3. The CDR3: CASTKGAGYGYTF. CDR3 bases: TGTGCCAGTACTAAGGGGGCGGGCTATGGCTACACCTTC.

The chain is built from TRBV5-4 and TRBJ2-7; 7 nucleotides match TRBD1. The germline V gene has CDR1 SGHNT and CDR2 YYREEE (reference sequence). The CDR3 runs 15 residues. V lost 0 bases to trimming and J lost 7 bases; unmatched junction nucleotides: 10. The CDR3 nucleotides are TGTGCCAGCAGCTTGGATGGGGCAGGGGGTCGAGAGCAGTACTTC. Its translation: CASSLDGAGGREQYF. The variable domain in full, with the rest retrieved from reference TRBV5-4 and TRBJ2-7, is ETGVTQSPTHLIKTRGQQVTLRCSSQSGHNTVSWYQQALGQGPQFIFQYYREEENGRGNFPPRFSGLQFPNYSSELNVNALELDDSALYLCASSLDGAGGREQYFGPGTRLTVT.